The 29 T cell receptor beta chains listed next were all sequenced from one sample in a study of blood T cell repertoires in COVID-19. Assay used: immunoSEQ multiplex PCR; TCRdb lists only in-frame clones, some missing. The data show a few hundred thousand clones, almost 90% seen once. Sequenced sample: peripheral blood. The receptors shown here come from a woman aged 30 to 39 with COVID-19, enrolled during active disease.

V and J are TRBV6-5 and TRBJ1-1; D possibly corresponds to TRBD1 (5 bases). The V gene's germline CDR1 is MNHEY and CDR2 SVGAGI. The CDR3 is made up of 14 amino acids. V was cut by 6 bases and J by 2 bases, with 13 bases left in between. The CDR3: CASRLPGSNTEAFF. CDR3 sequence (DNA): TGTGCCAGCAGGCTCCCAGGGTCAAACACTGAAGCTTTCTTT.

This clone was seen a few times. The sample holds other DNA sequences that translate to the same CDR3. The CDR3 sequence is CASSQDRGSPLHF. In DNA form, the CDR3 reads TGCGCCAGCAGCCAAGATAGGGGTTCACCCCTCCACTTT. The genes are TRBV4-1 and TRBJ1-6, with a weak D call TRBD1 (5 bases). The CDR3 is 13 amino acids. V was trimmed by 0 bases and J by 9 bases, leaving 6 bases between them. Germline CDR1 and CDR2: MGHRA and YSYEKL.

This clone appeared a single time. The V gene is TRBV27, the J gene TRBJ2-7; TRBD2 agrees at 7 bases. Germline V gene lookup returns CDR1 MNHEY and CDR2 SMNVEV (reference sequence). V shed 4 bases, J shed 5 bases, and the junction held 5 bases outside the gene matches. The CDR3 is 13 amino acids. For the CDR3, the DNA is TGTGCCAGCAGTTCGGCTGGGAGGGACGAGCAGTACTTC. Its translation is CASSSAGRDEQYF.

The CDR3 DNA sequence: TGCAGCGGCCGACAGAGTATGAACACTGAAGCTTTCTTT. Translated: CSGRQSMNTEAFF. This chain connects TRBV29-1 to TRBJ1-1; weak D call: TRBD1 (5 bases). Germline CDR1 and CDR2: SQVTM and ANQGSEA. Trimming took off 7 bases at V and 0 bases at J, with 12 bases between the two ends. The CDR3 covers 13 residues.

This clone was recorded only once. The chain carries TRBV6-5 and TRBJ1-4, with 8 bases that match TRBD1. The CDR3 has 14 amino acids. Unmatched junction bases numbered 8, after V lost 6 bases and J lost 8 bases. Germline V gene data show CDR1 as MNHEY and CDR2 as SVGAGI. CDR3 DNA: TGTGCCAGCAGCCCCACCAGGGGGCACGAAAAACTGTTTTTT. Translation gives CASSPTRGHEKLFF.

The V gene is TRBV4-3, the J gene TRBJ2-7, with a possible D match to TRBD2 (5 bases). Germline V CDR1 and CDR2: LGHNA, YSLEER. Trimming took 4 bases from V and 0 from J, leaving 13 bases between them. The CDR3 consists of 15 residues. The CDR3 loop reads CASSLRWGDSYEQYF. In DNA, the CDR3 is TGCGCCAGCAGCCTCAGGTGGGGAGACTCCTACGAGCAGTACTTC.

This clone appeared a single time. The chain carries TRBV5-1 and TRBJ1-4; 7 nucleotides align to TRBD1. Germline V CDR1 and CDR2: SGHRS, YFSETQ. The J segment lost 5 bases and the V segment lost 4 bases, leaving 8 bases of the junction unmatched. The CDR3 has 15 residues. CDR3 protein: CASSPLQGQNEKLFF. The CDR3 nucleotides read TGCGCCAGCAGCCCTTTACAGGGACAGAATGAAAAACTGTTTTTT.

This clone was seen only a few times. This chain links TRBV19 with TRBJ1-5; D is perhaps TRBD1 (6 bases). The CDR3 is made up of 13 amino acids. The germline CDR1 and CDR2 sequences are LNHDA and SQIVND (reference sequence). V lost 4 bases to trimming and J lost 9 bases, with 13 bases between them. This CDR3 is CASSKGDVGPQHF. CDR3 in DNA: TGTGCCAGTAGTAAGGGGGATGTGGGGCCCCAGCATTTT.

V gene TRBV19 combines with J gene TRBJ1-1; 9 nucleotides agree with TRBD1. Unmatched junction bases numbered 10, after V lost 7 bases and J lost 4 bases. CDR1 is LNHDA, CDR2 SQIVND, per germline (reference sequence). This CDR3 has 15 amino acids. Written as DNA, the CDR3 is TGTGCCAGTACCTCCTCCGGACAGGGGAGCACTGAAGCTTTCTTT. This sequence encodes CASTSSGQGSTEAFF.

The gene calls are TRBV19 and TRBJ2-7; 9 nucleotides align to TRBD1. Germline CDR1 LNHDA, CDR2 SQIVND (reference sequence). This CDR3 is built from 14 residues. V lost 4 bases, J lost 2 bases, and 3 bases stayed unmatched. This CDR3 reads CASSTTGGAYEQYF. The CDR3 DNA follows: TGTGCCAGTAGTACGACAGGGGGTGCCTACGAGCAGTACTTC.

The V gene is TRBV10-3, the J gene TRBJ1-1, with no clear D. Germline assignment: CDR1 ENHRY and CDR2 SYGVKD. The CDR3 runs 13 residues. V lost 4 bases, J lost 6 bases, and 12 bases lay in between. Here the CDR3 reads CAISAALQAEAFF. CDR3 DNA sequence: TGTGCCATCAGTGCAGCCCTCCAGGCTGAAGCTTTCTTT.

The CDR3 nucleotides read TGTGCCAGCAGCTCACTAGCGGGAGCCGGCAATGAGCAGTTCTTC. Its protein is CASSSLAGAGNEQFF. J is TRBJ2-1 and V is TRBV11-2, with TRBD2 identical over 11 bases. This CDR3 spans 15 amino acids. Losses at the gene ends were 4 bases for V and 6 bases for J; bases not matched to a gene: 5. Germline CDR1 reads SGHAT; CDR2 reads FQNNGV.

The chain carries TRBV7-3 and TRBJ2-3; maybe TRBD2 (5 bases). V shed 4 bases and J shed 8 bases, with 16 bases lying between them. Germline V gene sequence: CDR1 SGHTA, CDR2 FQGTGA. The CDR3 length is 14 residues. CDR3 protein: CASSSGGSGGTQYF. The CDR3 region has the DNA TGTGCCAGCAGCTCGGGTGGGAGTGGCGGTACGCAGTATTTT.

The genes are TRBV9 and TRBJ1-1; tentative D call: TRBD1 (5 bases). Germline CDR1 and CDR2: SGDLS and YYNGEE. V lost 3 bases to trimming and J lost 1 base, with 10 bases between them. This CDR3 is built from 14 residues. DNA for the CDR3: TGTGCCAGCAGCGCCCCGACAGAGAACACTGAAGCTTTCTTT. Encoded protein: CASSAPTENTEAFF. The full variable domain, rest sourced from reference TRBV9 and TRBJ1-1, is DSGVTQTPKHLITATGQRVTLRCSPRSGDLSVYWYQQSLDQGLQFLIQYYNGEERAKGNILERFSAQQFPDLHSELNLSSLELGDSALYFCASSAPTENTEAFFGQGTRLTVV.

A remark on this clone: This same CDR3 is encoded by further DNA sequences in the sample. J is TRBJ2-5 and V is TRBV3-1 (or the pseudogene TRBV3-2); D perhaps matches TRBD2 (5 bases). The CDR3 loop spans 15 amino acids. In germline, CDR1 is LGHDT, CDR2 YNNKEL (reference sequence). V shed 1 base and J shed 4 bases, with 13 bases lying between them. DNA for the CDR3: TGTGCCAGCAGCCAAGGTGCCGGGGTCGGAGAGACCCAGTACTTC. The encoded protein is CASSQGAGVGETQYF.

V usage is TRBV6-2 or TRBV6-3 and J usage is TRBJ2-1, with 9 nucleotides matching TRBD2. The junction had 8 bases not matched to a gene; V was cut back by 5 bases and J by 3 bases. The germline gives CDR1 MNHEY, CDR2 SVGEGT. The CDR3 runs to 16 residues. The CDR3 sequence: CASSPSAGGSYNEQFF. The DNA for the CDR3 is TGTGCCAGCAGTCCATCAGCGGGAGGTAGCTACAATGAGCAGTTCTTC.

The genes are TRBV28 and TRBJ2-1; TRBD2 aligns across 8 bases. CDR3 size: 16 residues. Unmatched junction bases numbered 7, after V lost 6 bases and J lost 0 bases. Germline V gene data show CDR1 as MDHEN and CDR2 as SYDVKM. The CDR3 region has the DNA TGTGCCAGCAGCCCCTTAGCGGGAAGCTCCTACAATGAGCAGTTCTTC. As protein: CASSPLAGSSYNEQFF. The full variable domain, with the rest looked up from reference TRBV28 and TRBJ2-1, is DVKVTQSSRYLVKRTGEKVFLECVQDMDHENMFWYRQDPGLGLRLIYFSYDVKMKEKGDIPEGYSVSREKKERFSLILESASTNQTSMYLCASSPLAGSSYNEQFFGPGTRLTVL.

This clone was observed a single time. The V and J genes are TRBV7-8 and TRBJ2-7, with 9 bases aligning to TRBD2. There are 14 residues in the CDR3. V dropped 4 bases and J dropped 2; count of bases not matched to a gene: 3. Germline values: CDR1 SGHVS, CDR2 FQNEAQ. The CDR3: CASSSSGRTYEQYF. The CDR3 nucleotides are TGTGCCAGCAGCTCGAGCGGGAGGACCTACGAGCAGTACTTC.

This clone was picked up a small number of times. The rearrangement links TRBV4-2 to TRBJ1-4; TRBD1 is a possible D gene (5 bases). CDR1 LGHNA and CDR2 YNFKEQ come from the germline V gene. Trimming cost V 0 bases and J 0 bases, with 8 bases left between them. This CDR3 is 16 amino acids long. The CDR3 DNA reads TGTGCCAGCAGCCAAGATTCGGGGGCAACTAATGAAAAACTGTTTTTT. Translated, it gives CASSQDSGATNEKLFF.

The chain carries TRBV6-5 and TRBJ1-2, with TRBD1 matching over 9 bases. This CDR3 has 15 residues. Germline trimming cut 6 bases from V and 4 bases from J; bases unmatched to any gene: 9. Germline loops: CDR1 MNHEY, CDR2 SVGAGI. This chain's CDR3 is CASRAWDRESYGYTF. Written as DNA, the CDR3 is TGTGCCAGCAGAGCATGGGACAGGGAGAGCTATGGCTACACCTTC.

The rearrangement uses TRBV6-5 and TRBJ2-3; TRBD2 aligns across 7 bases. The CDR3 extends over 15 amino acids. The germline CDR1 and CDR2 sequences are MNHEY and SVGAGI. J lost 0 bases, V lost 5 bases, and 5 bases had no gene match. CDR3 nucleotides: TGTGCCAGCAGTCGGGGAGCGGGAAGCACAGATACGCAGTATTTT. Its translation is CASSRGAGSTDTQYF.

V usage is TRBV2 and J usage is TRBJ1-2; TRBD1 matches 12 bases. The CDR3 sequence is 15 residues long. V lost 2 bases and J lost 8; bases outside the gene matches: 6. Per the germline V gene, CDR1 is SNHLY and CDR2 is FYNNEI. CDR3 DNA sequence: TGTGCCAGCAGTGAAAGGGGACAGGGGGCGCGGGGCTACACCTTC. As protein: CASSERGQGARGYTF. Looking up the rest from reference TRBV2 and TRBJ1-2 gives the full variable domain: EPEVTQTPSHQVTQMGQEVILRCVPISNHLYFYWYRQILGQKVEFLVSFYNNEISEKSEIFDDQFSVERPDGSNFTLKIRSTKLEDSAMYFCASSERGQGARGYTFGSGTRLTVV.

J is TRBJ2-7 and V is TRBV19; 9 nucleotides agree with TRBD1. With 6 bases clipped from V and 0 bases from J, the junction kept 6 bases outside the gene matches. Per germline, CDR1 LNHDA and CDR2 SQIVND (reference sequence). The length of the CDR3 is 15 residues. The CDR3 nucleotides read TGTGCCAGTAGCTCCGGGACAGGGCCCTCCTACGAGCAGTACTTC. Its protein is CASSSGTGPSYEQYF. Full variable domain (remainder filled in from reference TRBV19 and TRBJ2-7): DGGITQSPKYLFRKEGQNVTLSCEQNLNHDAMYWYRQDPGQGLRLIYYSQIVNDFQKGDIAEGYSVSREKKESFPLTVTSAQKNPTAFYLCASSSGTGPSYEQYFGPGTRLTVT.

The V call is TRBV9, the J call TRBJ2-7, with 11 bases fitting TRBD2. J lost 3 bases, V lost 3 bases, and 5 bases had no gene match. This CDR3 is built from 15 residues. Germline values: CDR1 SGDLS, CDR2 YYNGEE. The CDR3 loop reads CASSASTSGNYEQYF. CDR3 DNA: TGTGCCAGCAGCGCATCGACTAGCGGGAACTACGAGCAGTACTTC.

V gene TRBV19 combines with J gene TRBJ1-5, with 8 bases matching TRBD1. CDR1 is LNHDA and CDR2 is SQIVND in the germline V gene (reference sequence). The CDR3 covers 16 residues. V gave up 6 bases and J gave up 2 bases; unmatched junction bases: 9. The CDR3 DNA follows: TGTGCCAGTAGCCACGGACAGGGTGGCCGCAATCAGCCCCAGCATTTT. Amino acids: CASSHGQGGRNQPQHF.

The chain uses TRBV10-1 and TRBJ2-7, with 7 bases fitting TRBD2. V trimming: 2 bases; J trimming: 4 bases; junction bases outside the gene matches: 14. The germline gives CDR1 WNHNN, CDR2 SYGVQD (reference sequence). This CDR3 comprises 17 residues. The CDR3, as DNA: TGCGCCAGCAGTGAGAGACTAGTGGGAGGGCAAACTTACGAGCAGTACTTC. This encodes CASSERLVGGQTYEQYF.

This chain connects TRBV7-9 to TRBJ1-2; D might be TRBD1 (6 bases). The length of the CDR3 is 14 residues. V lost 3 bases and J 3 bases, leaving 11 bases between the germline ends. The germline V gene has CDR1 SEHNR and CDR2 FQNEAQ (reference sequence). Here the CDR3 reads CASSLGARYYGYTF. For the CDR3, the DNA is TGTGCCAGCAGCTTGGGGGCGCGGTACTATGGCTACACCTTC.

This clone showed up just once. The chain joins TRBV5-1 to TRBJ2-5, with 10 bases identical to TRBD2. CDR1 is SGHRS and CDR2 is YFSETQ in the germline V gene. The CDR3 consists of 14 residues. V lost 4 bases to trimming and J lost 5 bases; unmatched junction nucleotides: 5. The CDR3 DNA sequence: TGCGCCAGCAGCAAAGCGGGAGGGCCGGAGACCCAGTACTTC. Residues: CASSKAGGPETQYF.

The chain carries TRBV6-1 and TRBJ1-3, with 7 positions matching TRBD1. The CDR3 loop spans 16 amino acids. Germline CDR1 MNHNS, CDR2 SASEGT. With 4 bases clipped from V and 0 bases from J, the junction kept 6 bases outside the gene matches. CDR3: CASSVTGALSGNTIYF. CDR3 DNA sequence: TGTGCCAGCAGTGTCACAGGGGCTCTCTCTGGAAACACCATATATTTT.